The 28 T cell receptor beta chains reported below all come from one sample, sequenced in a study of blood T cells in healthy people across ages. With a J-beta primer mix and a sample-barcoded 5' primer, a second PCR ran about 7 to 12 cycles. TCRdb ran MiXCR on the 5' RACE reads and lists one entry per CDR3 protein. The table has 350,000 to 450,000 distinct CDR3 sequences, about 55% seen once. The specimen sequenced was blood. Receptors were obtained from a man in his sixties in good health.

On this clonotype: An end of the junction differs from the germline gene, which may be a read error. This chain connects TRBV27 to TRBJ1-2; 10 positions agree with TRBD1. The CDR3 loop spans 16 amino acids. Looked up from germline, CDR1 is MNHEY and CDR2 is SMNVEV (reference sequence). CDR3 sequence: CAGSSTGGFNVFGYTF. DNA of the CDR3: TGTGCCGGCAGTTCGACAGGGGGCTTCAATGTGTTCGGCTACACCTTC.

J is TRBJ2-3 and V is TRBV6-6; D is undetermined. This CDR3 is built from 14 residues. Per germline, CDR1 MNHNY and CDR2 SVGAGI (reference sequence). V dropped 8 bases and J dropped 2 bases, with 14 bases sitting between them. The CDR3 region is CASGRISFTDTQYF. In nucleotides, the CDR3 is TGTGCCAGCGGCCGGATTTCCTTCACAGATACGCAGTATTTT.

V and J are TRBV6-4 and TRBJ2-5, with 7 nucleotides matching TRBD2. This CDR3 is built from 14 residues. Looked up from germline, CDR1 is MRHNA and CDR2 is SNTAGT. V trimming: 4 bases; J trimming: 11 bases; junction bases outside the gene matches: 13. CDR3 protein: CASSAAGEGNEQYF. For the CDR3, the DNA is TGTGCCAGCAGTGCGGCGGGAGAGGGAAATGAGCAGTACTTC.

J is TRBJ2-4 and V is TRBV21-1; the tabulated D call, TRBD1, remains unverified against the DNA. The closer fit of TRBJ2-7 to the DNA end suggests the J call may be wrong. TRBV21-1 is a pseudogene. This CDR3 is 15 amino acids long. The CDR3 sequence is CATKRGDRLSYEQYF. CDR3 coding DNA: TGTGCCACCAAGCGTGGGGACAGGCTCTCCTACGAGCAGTACTTC.

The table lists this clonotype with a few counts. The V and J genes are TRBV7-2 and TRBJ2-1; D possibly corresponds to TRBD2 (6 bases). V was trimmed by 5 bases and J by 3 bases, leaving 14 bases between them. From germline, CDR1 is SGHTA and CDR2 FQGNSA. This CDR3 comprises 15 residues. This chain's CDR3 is CASSDSGRVYNEQFF. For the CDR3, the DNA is TGTGCCAGCAGCGATAGCGGAAGGGTCTACAATGAGCAGTTCTTC.

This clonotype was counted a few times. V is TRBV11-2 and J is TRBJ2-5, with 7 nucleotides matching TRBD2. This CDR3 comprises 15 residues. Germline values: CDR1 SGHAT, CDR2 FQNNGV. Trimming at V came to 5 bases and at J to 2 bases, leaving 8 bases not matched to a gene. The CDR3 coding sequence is TGTGCCAGCAGCCCGGGGGGAAGGGATCAAGAGACCCAGTACTTC. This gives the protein CASSPGGRDQETQYF.

CDR3 in amino acids: CASSQTRTPGNTIYF. CDR3 DNA: TGTGCCAGCAGCCAGACCCGGACCCCTGGAAACACCATATATTTT. The V gene is TRBV7-6, the J gene TRBJ1-3; no clear D gene. This CDR3 contains 15 residues. Deletions cut 5 bases from V and 2 bases from J, with 13 bases between. CDR1 SGHVS and CDR2 FNYEAQ come from the germline V gene.

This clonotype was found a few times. In DNA, the CDR3 is TGTGCCAGCAGTGAGAGCGGGACTAGCGGCTACAATGAGCAGTTCTTC. Its protein is CASSESGTSGYNEQFF. The chain joins TRBV6-4 to TRBJ2-1; 11 positions match TRBD2. The CDR3 runs to 16 residues. Germline CDR1 is MRHNA and CDR2 is SNTAGT. J gave up 3 bases and V 3 bases, and 4 bases lay outside the gene matches.

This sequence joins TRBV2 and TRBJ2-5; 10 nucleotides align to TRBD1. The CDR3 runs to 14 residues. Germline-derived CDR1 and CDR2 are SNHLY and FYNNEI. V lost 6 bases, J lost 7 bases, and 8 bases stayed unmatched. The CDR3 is CASSAGTGEVTQYF. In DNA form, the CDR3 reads TGTGCCAGCAGCGCCGGGACAGGGGAGGTGACCCAGTACTTC.

CDR3 loop: CSVLGEGLHEQYF. In DNA, the CDR3 is TGCAGCGTTTTAGGGGAGGGCCTCCATGAGCAGTACTTC. This chain joins TRBV29-1 and TRBJ2-7; TRBD2 matches 7 bases. The CDR3 is 13 amino acids. The V gene's germline CDR1 is SQVTM and CDR2 ANQGSEA. V lost 5 bases, J lost 7 bases, and 11 bases stayed unmatched.

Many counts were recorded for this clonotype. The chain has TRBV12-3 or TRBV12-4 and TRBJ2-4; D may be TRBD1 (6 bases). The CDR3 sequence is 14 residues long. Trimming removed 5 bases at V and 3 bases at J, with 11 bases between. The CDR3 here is CASSTRGGKNIQYF. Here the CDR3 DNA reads TGTGCCAGCAGTACCAGGGGTGGCAAAAACATTCAGTACTTC.

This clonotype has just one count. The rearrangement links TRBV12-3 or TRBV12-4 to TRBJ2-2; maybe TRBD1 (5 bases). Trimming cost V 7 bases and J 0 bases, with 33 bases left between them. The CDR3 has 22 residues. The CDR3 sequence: CASKVPTRSVVRDQTNTGELFF. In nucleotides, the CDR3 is TGTGCCAGCAAGGTCCCTACCCGGAGTGTTGTCAGGGATCAGACGAACACCGGGGAGCTGTTTTTT.

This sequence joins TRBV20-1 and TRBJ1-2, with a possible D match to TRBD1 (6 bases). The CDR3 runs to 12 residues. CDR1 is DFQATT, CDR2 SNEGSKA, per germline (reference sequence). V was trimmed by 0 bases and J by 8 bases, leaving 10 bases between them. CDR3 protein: CSARDRDRGYTF. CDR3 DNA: TGCAGTGCTAGAGATCGCGACAGGGGCTACACCTTC.

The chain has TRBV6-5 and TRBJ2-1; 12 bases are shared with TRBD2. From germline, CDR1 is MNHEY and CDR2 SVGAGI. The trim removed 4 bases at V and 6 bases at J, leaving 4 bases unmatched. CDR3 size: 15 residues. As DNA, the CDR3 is TGTGCCAGCAGTTTCCGGACTAGCGGGATCAATGAGCAGTTCTTC. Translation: CASSFRTSGINEQFF.

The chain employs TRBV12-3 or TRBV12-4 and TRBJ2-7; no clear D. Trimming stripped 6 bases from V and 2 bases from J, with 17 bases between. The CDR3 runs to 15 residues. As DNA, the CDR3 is TGTGCCAGCAGCCCCCCCGGGCTCCTAGCCTACGAGCAGTACTTC. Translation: CASSPPGLLAYEQYF.

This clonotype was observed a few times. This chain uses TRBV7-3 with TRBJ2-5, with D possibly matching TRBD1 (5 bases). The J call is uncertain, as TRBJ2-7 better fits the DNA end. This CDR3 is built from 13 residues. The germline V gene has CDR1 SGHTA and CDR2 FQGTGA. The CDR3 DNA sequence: TGTGCCAGCAGCCAGGGCTGGGGAAACGAGCAGTACTTC. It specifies CASSQGWGNEQYF.

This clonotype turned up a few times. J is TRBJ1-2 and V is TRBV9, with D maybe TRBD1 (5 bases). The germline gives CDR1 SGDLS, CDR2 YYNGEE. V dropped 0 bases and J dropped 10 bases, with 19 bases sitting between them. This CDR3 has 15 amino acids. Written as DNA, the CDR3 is TGTGCCAGCAGCGTAGGAGGGGTGGACCAAGGGTCCTACACCTTC. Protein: CASSVGGVDQGSYTF. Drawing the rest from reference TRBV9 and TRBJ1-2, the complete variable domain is DSGVTQTPKHLITATGQRVTLRCSPRSGDLSVYWYQQSLDQGLQFLIQYYNGEERAKGNILERFSAQQFPDLHSELNLSSLELGDSALYFCASSVGGVDQGSYTFGSGTRLTVV.

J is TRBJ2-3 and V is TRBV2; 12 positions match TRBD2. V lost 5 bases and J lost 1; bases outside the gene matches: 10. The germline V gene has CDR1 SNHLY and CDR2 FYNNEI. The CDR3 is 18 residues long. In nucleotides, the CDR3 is TGTGCCAGCAGTCCCGCGGGACTAGCGGGCCATCGCACAGATACGCAGTATTTT. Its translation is CASSPAGLAGHRTDTQYF.

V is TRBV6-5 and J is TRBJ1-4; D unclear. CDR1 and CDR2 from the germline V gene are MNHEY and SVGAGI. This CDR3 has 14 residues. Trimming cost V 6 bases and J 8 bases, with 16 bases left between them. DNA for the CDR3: TGTGCCAGCAGCAGACACCAAGGTCAGGAAAAACTGTTTTTT. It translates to CASSRHQGQEKLFF.

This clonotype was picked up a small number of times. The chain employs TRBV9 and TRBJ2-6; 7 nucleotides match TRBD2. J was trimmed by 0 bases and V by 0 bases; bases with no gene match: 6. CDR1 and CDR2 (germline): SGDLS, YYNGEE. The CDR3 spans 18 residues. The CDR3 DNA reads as TGTGCCAGCAGCGTAGTAGTCGCGGGGGACTCTGGGGCCAACGTCCTGACTTTC. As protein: CASSVVVAGDSGANVLTF.

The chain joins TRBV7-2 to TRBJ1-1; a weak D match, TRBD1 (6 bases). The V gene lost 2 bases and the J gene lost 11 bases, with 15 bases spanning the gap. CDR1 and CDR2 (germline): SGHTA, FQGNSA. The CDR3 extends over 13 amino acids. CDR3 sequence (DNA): TGTGCCAGCAGCTTAAGGGCTGGACAGAGGGCTTTCTTT. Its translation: CASSLRAGQRAFF.

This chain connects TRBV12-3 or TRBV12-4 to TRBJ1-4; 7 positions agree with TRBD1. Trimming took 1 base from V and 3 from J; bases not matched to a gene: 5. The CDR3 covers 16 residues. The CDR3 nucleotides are TGTGCCAGCAGTTTAGGGACAGGACGAGCTAATGAAAAACTGTTTTTT. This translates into CASSLGTGRANEKLFF.

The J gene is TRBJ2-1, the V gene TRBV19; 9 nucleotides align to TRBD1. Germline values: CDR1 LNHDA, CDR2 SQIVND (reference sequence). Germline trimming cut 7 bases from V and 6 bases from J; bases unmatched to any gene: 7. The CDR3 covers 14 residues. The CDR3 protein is CASNAGQGSNEQFF. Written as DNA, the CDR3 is TGTGCCAGTAACGCAGGACAGGGGAGCAATGAGCAGTTCTTC.

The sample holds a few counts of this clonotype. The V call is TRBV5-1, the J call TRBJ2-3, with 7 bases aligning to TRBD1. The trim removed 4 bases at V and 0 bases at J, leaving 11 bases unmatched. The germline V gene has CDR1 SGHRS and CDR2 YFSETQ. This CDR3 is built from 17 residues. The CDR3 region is CASSAQPTGQSTDTQYF. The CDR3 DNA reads TGCGCCAGCAGCGCCCAACCCACGGGACAGAGCACAGATACGCAGTATTTT.

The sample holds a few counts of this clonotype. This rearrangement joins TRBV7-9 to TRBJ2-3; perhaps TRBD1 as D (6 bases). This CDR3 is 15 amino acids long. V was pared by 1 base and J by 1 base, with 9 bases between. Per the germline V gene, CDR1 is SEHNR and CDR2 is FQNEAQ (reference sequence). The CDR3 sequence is CASSLGGQRTDTQYF. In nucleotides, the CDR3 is TGTGCCAGCAGCTTAGGAGGACAGCGCACAGATACGCAGTATTTT.

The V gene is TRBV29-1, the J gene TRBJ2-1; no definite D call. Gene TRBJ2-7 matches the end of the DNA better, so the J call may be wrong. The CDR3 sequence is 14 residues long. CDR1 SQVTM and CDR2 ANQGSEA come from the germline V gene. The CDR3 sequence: CSVETASSYNEQYF. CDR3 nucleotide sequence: TGCAGCGTTGAGACGGCGAGCTCCTACAATGAGCAGTACTTC.

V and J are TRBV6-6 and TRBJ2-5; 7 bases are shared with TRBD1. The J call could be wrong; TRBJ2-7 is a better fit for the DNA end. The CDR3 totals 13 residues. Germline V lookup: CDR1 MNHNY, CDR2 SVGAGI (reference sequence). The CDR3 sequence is CATLSRQGDEQYF. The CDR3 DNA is TGTGCCACCCTTTCGCGACAGGGTGACGAGCAGTACTTC.

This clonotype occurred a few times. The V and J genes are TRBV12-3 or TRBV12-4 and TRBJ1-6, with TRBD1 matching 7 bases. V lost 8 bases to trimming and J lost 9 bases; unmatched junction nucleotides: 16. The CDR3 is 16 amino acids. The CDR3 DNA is TGTGCCAGCTGGACAGCGGACAGGCGGGGAGGTTCACCCCTCCACTTT. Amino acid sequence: CASWTADRRGGSPLHF.